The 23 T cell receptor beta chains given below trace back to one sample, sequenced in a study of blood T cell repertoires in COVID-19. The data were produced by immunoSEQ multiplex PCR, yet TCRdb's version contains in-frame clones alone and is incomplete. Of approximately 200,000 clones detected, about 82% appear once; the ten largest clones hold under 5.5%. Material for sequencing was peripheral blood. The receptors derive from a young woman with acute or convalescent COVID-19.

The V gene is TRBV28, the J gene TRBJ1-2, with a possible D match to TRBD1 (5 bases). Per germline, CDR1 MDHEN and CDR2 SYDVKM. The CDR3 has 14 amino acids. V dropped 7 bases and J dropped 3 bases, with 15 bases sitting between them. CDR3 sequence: CASTTQGGYYGYTF. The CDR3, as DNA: TGTGCCAGCACTACCCAGGGAGGGTACTATGGCTACACCTTC.

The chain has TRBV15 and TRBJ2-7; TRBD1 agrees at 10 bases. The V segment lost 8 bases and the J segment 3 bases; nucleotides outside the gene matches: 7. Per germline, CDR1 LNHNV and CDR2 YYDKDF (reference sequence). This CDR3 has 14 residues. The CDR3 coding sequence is TGTGCCACCGGTGGACAGGGGGAAATCTACGAGCAGTACTTC. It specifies CATGGQGEIYEQYF. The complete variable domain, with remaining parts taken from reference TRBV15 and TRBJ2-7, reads DAMVIQNPRYQVTQFGKPVTLSCSQTLNHNVMYWYQQKSSQAPKLLFHYYDKDFNNEADTPDNFQSRRPNTSFCFLDIRSPGLGDTAMYLCATGGQGEIYEQYFGPGTRLTVT.

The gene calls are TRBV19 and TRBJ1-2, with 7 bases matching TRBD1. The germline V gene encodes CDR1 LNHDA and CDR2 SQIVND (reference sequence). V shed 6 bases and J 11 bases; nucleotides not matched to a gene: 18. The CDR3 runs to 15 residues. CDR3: CASSPREGATMRYTF. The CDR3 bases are TGTGCCAGTAGCCCCCGTGAGGGGGCTACTATGCGATACACCTTC. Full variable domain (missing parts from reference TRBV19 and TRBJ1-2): DGGITQSPKYLFRKEGQNVTLSCEQNLNHDAMYWYRQDPGQGLRLIYYSQIVNDFQKGDIAEGYSVSREKKESFPLTVTSAQKNPTAFYLCASSPREGATMRYTFGSGTRLTVV.

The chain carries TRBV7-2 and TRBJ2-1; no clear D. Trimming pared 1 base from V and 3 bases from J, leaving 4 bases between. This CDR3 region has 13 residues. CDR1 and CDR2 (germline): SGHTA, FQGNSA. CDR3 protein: CASSLDNYNEQFF. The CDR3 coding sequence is TGTGCCAGCAGCTTAGATAACTACAATGAGCAGTTCTTC.

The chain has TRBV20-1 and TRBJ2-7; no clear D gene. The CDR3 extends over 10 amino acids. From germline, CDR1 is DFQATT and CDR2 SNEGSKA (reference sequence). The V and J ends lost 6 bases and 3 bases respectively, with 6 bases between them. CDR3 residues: CSAGHYEQYF. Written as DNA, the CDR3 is TGCAGTGCGGGCCACTACGAGCAGTACTTC.

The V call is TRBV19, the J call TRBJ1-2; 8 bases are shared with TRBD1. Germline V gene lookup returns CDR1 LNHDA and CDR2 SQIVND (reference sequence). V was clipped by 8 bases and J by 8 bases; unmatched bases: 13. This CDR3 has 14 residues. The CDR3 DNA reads TGTGCCAGTTTTTTCGGACAGGGATCATTCGGCTACACCTTC. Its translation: CASFFGQGSFGYTF. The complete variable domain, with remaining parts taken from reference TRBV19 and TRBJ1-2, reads DGGITQSPKYLFRKEGQNVTLSCEQNLNHDAMYWYRQDPGQGLRLIYYSQIVNDFQKGDIAEGYSVSREKKESFPLTVTSAQKNPTAFYLCASFFGQGSFGYTFGSGTRLTVV.

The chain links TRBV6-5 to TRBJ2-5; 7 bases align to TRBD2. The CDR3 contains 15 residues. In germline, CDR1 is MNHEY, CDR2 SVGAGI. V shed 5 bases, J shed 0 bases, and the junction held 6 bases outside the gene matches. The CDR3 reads CASSSGAVNQETQYF. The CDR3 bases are TGTGCCAGCAGTAGCGGGGCCGTAAACCAAGAGACCCAGTACTTC.

The CDR3 sequence: CASTPGWDTGELFF. The CDR3, as DNA: TGTGCCAGCACCCCGGGGTGGGACACCGGGGAGCTGTTTTTT. The gene calls are TRBV25-1 and TRBJ2-2, with a weak D call TRBD2 (5 bases). Germline V lookup: CDR1 MGHDK, CDR2 SYGVNS. The germline V and J ends were trimmed by 7 bases and 3 bases, with 12 bases remaining between them. The CDR3 is made up of 14 amino acids.

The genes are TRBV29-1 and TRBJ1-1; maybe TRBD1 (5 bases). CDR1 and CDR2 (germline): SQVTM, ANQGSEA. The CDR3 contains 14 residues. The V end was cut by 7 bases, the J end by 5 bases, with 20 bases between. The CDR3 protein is CSAWQGQEQTEAFF. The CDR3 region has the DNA TGCAGCGCTTGGCAGGGCCAAGAACAGACTGAAGCTTTCTTT.

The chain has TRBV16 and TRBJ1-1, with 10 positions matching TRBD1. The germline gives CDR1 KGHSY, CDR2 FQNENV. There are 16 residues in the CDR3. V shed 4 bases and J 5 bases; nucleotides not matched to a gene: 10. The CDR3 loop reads CASSPARDRGLTEAFF. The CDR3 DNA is TGTGCCAGCAGCCCAGCCCGAGACAGGGGGCTGACTGAAGCTTTCTTT.

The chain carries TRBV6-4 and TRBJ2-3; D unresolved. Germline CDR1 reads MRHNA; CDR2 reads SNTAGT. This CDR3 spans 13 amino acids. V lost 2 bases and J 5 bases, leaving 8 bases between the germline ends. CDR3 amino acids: CASSDQTGDTQYF. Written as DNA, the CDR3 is TGTGCCAGCAGTGACCAGACGGGAGATACGCAGTATTTT.

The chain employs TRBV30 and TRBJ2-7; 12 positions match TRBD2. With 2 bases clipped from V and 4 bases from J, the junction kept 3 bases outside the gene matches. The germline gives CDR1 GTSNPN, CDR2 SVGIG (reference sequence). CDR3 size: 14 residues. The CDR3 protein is CAWSYLAGGYEQYF. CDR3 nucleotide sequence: TGTGCCTGGAGTTATCTAGCGGGAGGGTACGAGCAGTACTTC.

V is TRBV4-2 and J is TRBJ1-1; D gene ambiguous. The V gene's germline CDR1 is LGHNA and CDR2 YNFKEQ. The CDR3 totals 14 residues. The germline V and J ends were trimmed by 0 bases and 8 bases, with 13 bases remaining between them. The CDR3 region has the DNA TGTGCCAGCAGCCAAGATCCCGGGGTTCCCGAAGCTTTCTTT. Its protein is CASSQDPGVPEAFF.

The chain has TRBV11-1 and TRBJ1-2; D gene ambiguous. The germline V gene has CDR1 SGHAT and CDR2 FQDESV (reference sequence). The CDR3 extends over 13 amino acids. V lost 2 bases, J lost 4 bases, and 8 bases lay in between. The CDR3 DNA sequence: TGTGCCAGCAGCTTACCTAATGGCTATGGCTACACCTTC. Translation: CASSLPNGYGYTF.

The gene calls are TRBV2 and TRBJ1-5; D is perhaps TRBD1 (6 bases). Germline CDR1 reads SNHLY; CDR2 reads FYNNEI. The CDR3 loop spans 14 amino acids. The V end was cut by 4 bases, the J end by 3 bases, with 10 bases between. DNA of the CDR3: TGTGCCAGCAGTGCTGAGGGGGTCAATCAGCCCCAGCATTTT. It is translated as CASSAEGVNQPQHF.

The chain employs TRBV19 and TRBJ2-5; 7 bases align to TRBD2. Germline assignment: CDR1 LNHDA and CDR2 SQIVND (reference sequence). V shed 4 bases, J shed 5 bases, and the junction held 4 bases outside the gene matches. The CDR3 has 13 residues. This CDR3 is CASSKDGGETQYF. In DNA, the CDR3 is TGTGCCAGTAGTAAGGACGGGGGGGAGACCCAGTACTTC.

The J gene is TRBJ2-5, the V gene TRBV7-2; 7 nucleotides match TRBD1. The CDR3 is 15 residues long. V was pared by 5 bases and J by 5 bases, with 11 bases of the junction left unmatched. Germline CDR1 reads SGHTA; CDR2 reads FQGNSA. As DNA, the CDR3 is TGTGCCAGCAGCCTTTGGAAACAGGGGCAGGAGACCCAGTACTTC. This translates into CASSLWKQGQETQYF. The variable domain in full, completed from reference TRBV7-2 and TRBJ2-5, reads GAGVSQSPSNKVTEKGKDVELRCDPISGHTALYWYRQSLGQGLEFLIYFQGNSAPDKSGLPSDRFSAERTGGSVSTLTIQRTQQEDSAVYLCASSLWKQGQETQYFGPGTRLLVL.

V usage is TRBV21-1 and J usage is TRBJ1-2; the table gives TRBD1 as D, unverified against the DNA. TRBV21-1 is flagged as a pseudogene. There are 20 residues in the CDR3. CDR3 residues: CASSKPDRETQVKLNYGYTF. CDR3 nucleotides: TGTGCCAGCAGCAAACCGGACAGGGAAACTCAGGTGAAACTTAACTATGGCTACACCTTC.

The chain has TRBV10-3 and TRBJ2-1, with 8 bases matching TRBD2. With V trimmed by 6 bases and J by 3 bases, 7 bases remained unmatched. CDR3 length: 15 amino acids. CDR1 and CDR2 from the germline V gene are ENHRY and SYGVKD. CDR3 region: CAISDSGGHYNEQFF. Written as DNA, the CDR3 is TGTGCCATCAGCGACAGCGGGGGCCACTACAATGAGCAGTTCTTC.

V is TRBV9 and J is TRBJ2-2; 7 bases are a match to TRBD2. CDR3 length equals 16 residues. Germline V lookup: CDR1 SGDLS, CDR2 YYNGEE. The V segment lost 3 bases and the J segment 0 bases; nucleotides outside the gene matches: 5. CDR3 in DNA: TGTGCCAGCAGCGCCCACGGGGGGACGAACACCGGGGAGCTGTTTTTT. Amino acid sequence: CASSAHGGTNTGELFF.

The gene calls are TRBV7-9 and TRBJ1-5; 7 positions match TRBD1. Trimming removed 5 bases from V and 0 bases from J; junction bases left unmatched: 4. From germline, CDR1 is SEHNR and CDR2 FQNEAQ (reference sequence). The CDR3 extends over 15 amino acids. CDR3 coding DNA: TGTGCCAGCAGCCCCGGGACAGATAGCAATCAGCCCCAGCATTTT. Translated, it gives CASSPGTDSNQPQHF.

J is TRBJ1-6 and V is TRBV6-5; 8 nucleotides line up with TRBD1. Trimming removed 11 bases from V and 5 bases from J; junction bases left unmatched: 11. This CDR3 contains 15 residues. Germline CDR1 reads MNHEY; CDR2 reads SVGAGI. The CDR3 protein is CAHRPMTGDNSPLHF. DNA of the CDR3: TGTGCCCACCGGCCGATGACAGGGGATAATTCACCCCTCCACTTT.

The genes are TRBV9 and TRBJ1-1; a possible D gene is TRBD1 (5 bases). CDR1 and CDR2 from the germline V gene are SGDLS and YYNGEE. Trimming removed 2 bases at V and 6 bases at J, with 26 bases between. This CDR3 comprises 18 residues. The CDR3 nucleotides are TGTGCCAGCAGCGTTTGGGGGGGAATTGGAGGGAGAGGGTCTGAAGCTTTCTTT. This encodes CASSVWGGIGGRGSEAFF.